This T cell receptor beta chain originates from a study of radiotherapy plus CTLA-4 blockade in lung cancer (dated by TCRdb to about 2018). General notes on the study: Objective responses were observed in 15% to 20% of enrolled patients, and disease control was achieved in less than 35%.

Focal radiation therapy combined with CTLA-4 blockade (ipilimumab) was tested in patients with chemo-refractory metastatic non-small-cell lung cancer. The protocol used for the library was the immunoSEQ multiplex PCR assay. Sourced from immuneACCESS, this table was stored by TCRdb with only in-frame sequences that have V and J called. A share of the clones is absent; for the studies checked, an unresolved V gene accounts for under half, and the remainder has no known explanation. The sample table lists 75,000 to 100,000 clones, around 90% of them with a count of one. About 5.3% of the sample lies in the top ten. The CDR3 covers 13 residues, taking in both the cysteine and the phenylalanine. The entry retains the CDR3 DNA only, 39 bases that are in frame from base 1. The germline ends are 4 bases apart after V is trimmed by 0 bases and J by 0 bases. CDR1 and CDR2 are read off the germline V gene (reference sequence) as SGHNT and YYREEE.

The paper's findings and limits, for the study overall: The strongest predictors of response, as reported, were early dynamic changes in blood T cell clones along with a rise in serum interferon-beta after radiation. After treatment with radiotherapy and ipilimumab, TCR clones that originated in tumors expanded in peripheral blood.

To note about this clone: The specificity of this receptor is unknown. Per-nucleotide qualities are absent, and no much larger clonotype sits a single base away.

The rearrangement combines TRBV5-4 with TRBJ2-7, with an unclear D gene assignment. Specimen: peripheral blood, collected from a patient treated with radiotherapy plus ipilimumab. The receptor was isolated from a human donor with non-small cell lung cancer that progressed on radiotherapy plus ipilimumab. The CDR3 in this case is CASSLDGSYEQYF. The DNA sequence follows: TGTGCCAGCAGCTTGGACGGCTCCTACGAGCAGTACTTC.